This is a list of T cell receptor beta chains from one sample in a study of T cells in Graves' hyperthyroidism and ophthalmopathy. TCRdb re-derived calls from the multiplex PCR reads in MiXCR, one entry per CDR3 protein. The sample has some 350,000 distinct CDR3 sequences, 20% to 25% seen once. Sequenced material: blood. These receptors all stem from a man aged 50 to 59 with Graves' hyperthyroidism. The CDR3 runs from the conserved cysteine through the conserved F or W. D genes are given only for firm matches. Expanded clones are given a class, and other clones once, few, many or no size at all.

j_call | v_call | clone_size | d_call | cdr3_nt | cdr3_aa
TRBJ2-1 | TRBV6-1 | few | . | TGTGCCAGCACCGCCCGAGGGGGGAGCTCCTACAATGAGCAGTTCTTC | CASTARGGSSYNEQFF
TRBJ1-1 | TRBV7-3 | . | . | TGTGCCAGCAGCACCCCGGCCGCTGAAGCTTTCTTT | CASSTPAAEAFF
TRBJ1-2 | TRBV4-1 | . | . | TGCGCCAGCAGCCAAGATGATGCTCAGGGGATGGGCTACACCTTC | CASSQDDAQGMGYTF
TRBJ2-5 | TRBV7-2 | many | . | TGTGCCAGCAGCCCTCGAGGCGGGGGCTGGGAGACCCAGTACTTC | CASSPRGGGWETQYF
TRBJ2-7 | TRBV5-1 | many | . | TGCGCCAGCAGCGTGTCAGGGAATTACGAGCAGTACTTC | CASSVSGNYEQYF
TRBJ1-1 | TRBV13 | many | . | TGTGCCAGCAGCTTCAACACTGAAGCTTTCTTT | CASSFNTEAFF
TRBJ2-7 | TRBV29-1 | few | . | TGCAGCGTTGAAGGAGACATCGCCTACGAGCAGTACTTC | CSVEGDIAYEQYF
TRBJ2-3 | TRBV6-2/TRBV6-3 | . | . | TGTGCCAGCAGTTGGACCAGGAGGGCAGATACGCAGTATTTT | CASSWTRRADTQYF
TRBJ2-1 | TRBV5-5 | many | TRBD2 | TGTGCCAGCAGCCCGGGACTAGCGGTATACAATGAGCAGTTCTTC | CASSPGLAVYNEQFF
TRBJ2-1 | TRBV12-3/TRBV12-4 | few | . | TGTGCCAGCAGTACTCCCCCGGGTGAGCAGTTCTTC | CASSTPPGEQFF
TRBJ1-3 | TRBV7-9 | . | TRBD1 | TGTGCCAGCAGCAAGACAGGGAACTCTGGAAACACCATATATTTT | CASSKTGNSGNTIYF
TRBJ2-1 | TRBV3-1 | . | . | TGTGCCAGCAGCGCATTGATAGACAATGAGCAGTTCTTC | CASSALIDNEQFF
TRBJ1-5 | TRBV6-1 | . | TRBD1 | TGTGCCAGCAGTCTAAGACAGGGACGGTATCGGCCCCAGCATTTT | CASSLRQGRYRPQHF
TRBJ2-5 | TRBV6-1 | . | . | TGTGCCAGCAGTGACTTTGGGGTGGGAGAAGAGACCCAGTACTTC | CASSDFGVGEETQYF
TRBJ2-5 | TRBV2 | many | TRBD2 | TGTGCCAGCAGTGACCTAGCGGGCGGTAAGACCCAGTACTTC | CASSDLAGGKTQYF
TRBJ1-2 | TRBV6-4 | few | . | TGTGCCAGCAGATTTGTGGGGGTTAACTATGGCTACACCTTC | CASRFVGVNYGYTF
TRBJ2-2 | TRBV5-1 | . | . | TGCGCCAGCAGCTTCCAGCGGAAGGGGCCCGGGGAGCTGTTTTTT | CASSFQRKGPGELFF
TRBJ1-1 | TRBV29-1 | . | TRBD1 | TGCAGCGGGTGGGACAGGGGGCGACGGAACACTGAAGCTTTCTTT | CSGWDRGRRNTEAFF
TRBJ2-5 | TRBV4-1 | many | . | TGCGCCAGCAGCCGAGGGACTGAAGAGACCCAGTACTTC | CASSRGTEETQYF
TRBJ1-4 | TRBV20-1 | few | . | TGCAGTGCTAGAACCACCGGGACGCAGCAAAAACTGTTTTTT | CSARTTGTQQKLFF
TRBJ1-4 | TRBV2 | . | TRBD1 | TGTGCCAGCAGGGAGACAGGGGGAAAACTGTTTTTT | CASRETGGKLFF
TRBJ2-1 | TRBV27 | few | TRBD1 | TGTGCCAGCAGTATCACCGGGACAGGGAATGAGCAGTTCTTC | CASSITGTGNEQFF
TRBJ2-7 | TRBV3-1 | . | . | TGTGCCAGCAGTCGGGGCGGGTTCTCCTACGAGCAGTACTTC | CASSRGGFSYEQYF
TRBJ2-3 | TRBV29-1 | . | TRBD2 | TGCAGCGTCCCGACTAGCGGTTCTGGGGATACGCAGTATTTT | CSVPTSGSGDTQYF
TRBJ2-7 | TRBV11-3 | . | . | TGTGCCAGCAGCTTAGAATCACGGGTCACCTACGAGCAGTACTTC | CASSLESRVTYEQYF
TRBJ2-1 | TRBV7-3 | many | TRBD2 | TGTGCCAGCAGCTTAACACGAGGGCTAGCGGAAAACAATGAGCAGTTCTTC | CASSLTRGLAENNEQFF
TRBJ2-1 | TRBV6-1 | few | TRBD2 | TGTGCCAGCAAGGGACTAGCGGGAGGGAGTAATGAGCAGTTCTTC | CASKGLAGGSNEQFF
TRBJ2-7 | TRBV2 | . | . | TGTGCCAGCAGTGAAGCGGCTAGATACGAGCAGTACTTC | CASSEAARYEQYF
TRBJ2-7 | TRBV20-1 | . | . | TGCAGTGCTAAGGGGGCGGGAGTCGGGTACGAGCAGTACTTC | CSAKGAGVGYEQYF
TRBJ2-7 | TRBV20-1 | . | TRBD2 | TGCAGTGTACGCGGGACTAGGGGCTACGAGCAGTACTTC | CSVRGTRGYEQYF
TRBJ2-6 | TRBV6-1 | . | TRBD1 | TGTGCCAGCAGTTATGACAGGGCGGGCGGGGCCAACGTCCTGACTTTC | CASSYDRAGGANVLTF
TRBJ2-1 | TRBV3-1 | few | . | TGTGCCAGCAGCCAAGGATCTCACAATGAGCAGTTCTTC | CASSQGSHNEQFF
TRBJ2-7 | TRBV13 | . | TRBD2 | TGTGCCAGCAGCTCATTAGCGGCAGGGAGGGACGAGCAGTACTTC | CASSSLAAGRDEQYF
TRBJ2-1 | TRBV11-2 | . | TRBD1 | TGTGCCAGCAGCTCGGGTGAGGGTAGGGACAGGGGTTTCGCTAGCGCCAGCTCCTACAATGAGCAGTTCTTC | CASSSGEGRDRGFASASSYNEQFF
TRBJ2-1 | TRBV6-2/TRBV6-3 | . | TRBD2 | TGTGCCAGCAGCCAACTAGCGGGAATGTACAATGAGCAGTTCTTC | CASSQLAGMYNEQFF
TRBJ2-7 | TRBV29-1 | . | . | TGCAGCGTTGCAAGGGGAGTCTCCTACGAGCAGTACTTC | CSVARGVSYEQYF
TRBJ2-5 | TRBV7-6 | few | . | TGTGCCAGCAGCTTAGGAGACAGGTGGTACTTC | CASSLGDRWYF
TRBJ2-1 | TRBV27 | . | TRBD2 | TGTGCCAGCGGCGACCTAGGACTAGCGGGAGTCAATGAGCAGTTCTTC | CASGDLGLAGVNEQFF
TRBJ2-2 | TRBV14 | . | . | TGTGCCAGCAGCCCTTGGGCCGGGGAGCTGTTTTTT | CASSPWAGELFF